One and the same sample provided the 9 T cell receptor beta chains below, sequenced in a study of response to subunit inactivated influenza vaccine. Via MiXCR, TCRdb re-called the RT-PCR reads, giving one row per CDR3 protein. The table lists around 150,000 distinct CDR3 sequences, roughly 10% of them singletons. Specimen: non-naive T cells sorted from PBMCs, collected around seven weeks after vaccination. Receptor source: a man in his fifties or sixties who received an inactivated influenza vaccine.

Many counts were recorded for this clonotype. This chain uses TRBV20-1 with TRBJ2-3; D gene ambiguous. The CDR3 contains 14 residues. In germline, CDR1 is DFQATT, CDR2 SNEGSKA (reference sequence). Trimming stripped 6 bases from V and 6 bases from J, with 19 bases between. The CDR3 DNA is TGCAGTGCACCCTTGGATCCCCCTTTTGATACGCAGTATTTT. This translates into CSAPLDPPFDTQYF.

There are many counts of this clonotype. The chain links TRBV20-1 to TRBJ1-4, with 8 bases lining up with TRBD1. Germline V gene lookup returns CDR1 DFQATT and CDR2 SNEGSKA (reference sequence). The CDR3 runs to 15 residues. Germline trimming cut 6 bases from V and 3 bases from J; bases unmatched to any gene: 9. This chain's CDR3 is CSAKATGEANEKLFF. CDR3 sequence (DNA): TGCAGTGCAAAGGCGACAGGGGAGGCTAATGAAAAACTGTTTTTT.

This clonotype was detected a few times. V usage is TRBV6-1 and J usage is TRBJ1-5; D is perhaps TRBD1 (5 bases). The germline V gene has CDR1 MNHNS and CDR2 SASEGT. Between the trimmed V and J ends, which lost 4 bases and 2 bases, there was a span of 9 bases. The CDR3 runs 14 residues. CDR3 sequence reads: CASSGGGRNQPQHF. Here the CDR3 DNA reads TGTGCCAGCAGTGGGGGGGGTCGCAATCAGCCCCAGCATTTT.

Worth noting for this clonotype: The junction shows a germline mismatch at one end, possibly a read error. The rearrangement uses TRBV20-1 and TRBJ1-1, with D perhaps matching TRBD1 (6 bases). Germline CDR1 and CDR2: DFQATT and SNEGSKA (reference sequence). This CDR3 spans 14 amino acids. The CDR3 here is CSARRFDIRGEAYF. In DNA form, the CDR3 reads TGCAGTGCCAGACGGTTTGATATCAGGGGAGAAGCTTACTTT.

This clonotype was counted many times. The genes are TRBV5-1 and TRBJ1-1; 7 nucleotides match TRBD1. The V and J ends lost 2 bases and 1 base, in that order; junction bases with no gene match: 5. This CDR3 spans 15 amino acids. Germline lookup yields CDR1 SGHRS and CDR2 YFSETQ. The CDR3 spells CASSLQGPGNTEAFF. DNA for the CDR3: TGCGCCAGCAGCTTACAGGGGCCTGGGAACACTGAAGCTTTCTTT.

This clonotype was seen repeatedly, ten times or more. The chain employs TRBV7-7 and TRBJ2-2; perhaps TRBD1 as D (5 bases). Looked up from germline, CDR1 is SSHAT and CDR2 is FNYEAQ (reference sequence). V gave up 3 bases and J gave up 4 bases, with 12 bases separating them. The CDR3 is 15 residues long. CDR3 loop: CASSLAGPSTGELFF. As DNA, the CDR3 is TGTGCCAGCAGCTTGGCAGGGCCCAGCACCGGGGAGCTGTTTTTT.

This clonotype was observed a handful of times. The chain uses TRBV5-1 and TRBJ2-2, with TRBD2 as a possible D gene (5 bases). The V gene lost 4 bases and the J gene lost 0 bases, with 10 bases spanning the gap. This CDR3 comprises 15 residues. From germline, CDR1 is SGHRS and CDR2 YFSETQ. CDR3 in DNA: TGCGCCAGCAGCGGGAGACTGGCGAACACCGGGGAGCTGTTTTTT. Protein sequence: CASSGRLANTGELFF. The complete variable domain, with remaining parts taken from reference TRBV5-1 and TRBJ2-2, reads KAGVTQTPRYLIKTRGQQVTLSCSPISGHRSVSWYQQTPGQGLQFLFEYFSETQRNKGNFPGRFSGRQFSNSRSEMNVSTLELGDSALYLCASSGRLANTGELFFGEGSRLTVL.

This clonotype has more than one count but fewer than ten. V usage is TRBV4-2 and J usage is TRBJ2-5, with TRBD2 matching over 7 bases. The CDR3 covers 14 residues. J was trimmed by 5 bases and V by 7 bases; bases with no gene match: 10. Germline CDR1 and CDR2: LGHNA and YNFKEQ. CDR3 in amino acids: CASKSGTIGETQYF. CDR3 DNA sequence: TGTGCCAGCAAAAGCGGGACGATAGGGGAGACCCAGTACTTC.

This clonotype has a handful of counts. The chain employs TRBV20-1 and TRBJ2-5; 7 bases map to TRBD1. This CDR3 region has 13 residues. Germline CDR1 reads DFQATT; CDR2 reads SNEGSKA (reference sequence). The V and J ends lost 7 bases and 4 bases, in that order; junction bases with no gene match: 9. The CDR3 coding sequence is TGCAGTGTTCCGCAACAGGGGAGAGAGACCCAGTACTTC. This codes for CSVPQQGRETQYF.